This T cell receptor (beta chain) was documented in a study of beta chain features in type 1 diabetes (dated by TCRdb to between 2018 and 2020). With respect to the entire study: Mean age, gender distribution, total cell number and subset yield did not differ between patients and healthy donors. A total of about 110,000,000 sorted cells were examined across all samples, and a strong correlation was observed between cell number per subset and RNA yield. The study compared the TCRB repertoires of sorted circulating CD4+ T cell subsets in recently diagnosed type 1 diabetes patients with those in matched healthy donors. Regulatory and stem cell-like memory subsets were isolated from only 8 patients and about 8 healthy donors, whereas naive and central memory subsets came from all 28 donors. The paper's findings and limits, for the study overall: Because small numbers of individuals were included in the HLA sub-analyses, any influence of HLA type on TCRB rearrangement was left unresolved. Patients with type 1 diabetes made fewer insertions and deleted more nucleotides at VDJ recombination sites, implying thymic rearrangement abnormalities. Naive, central memory and regulatory TCRB repertoires appeared to be more similar among patients than among healthy donors. PCR may preferentially amplify shorter templates, but because patient and control samples were amplified and corrected together, any resulting skew would affect both groups equally. Because cDNA rather than genomic DNA was sequenced, highly expressing activated cells could have been over-represented, although no difference in activation and CD3 levels was found between groups. Type 1 diabetes patients showed a moderate but significant shortening of TCRB CDR3 length in all four CD4+ subsets.

The entire isolated RNA was reverse transcribed using the High Capacity cDNA Reverse Transcription Kit, and thus expressed TCRB transcripts were sequenced. Naive, central memory and regulatory T cell samples underwent deep immunoSEQ sequencing, averaging about 3.57 million total reads per sample. After sorted cells were lysed in RLT buffer, RNA was extracted with DNase-treated RNeasy Micro or Mini kits, with the choice depending on cell number. To prevent cross-contamination, every cell subset was processed on its own, while patient and healthy donor samples were processed together. TCRB sequences were amplified from cDNA with the immunoSEQ multiplex PCR, producing 87-bp fragments spanning the CDR3 region. Sequencing of the amplicons was done on the Illumina HiSeq platform. Concerning the study's data processing: Synthetic template baselines were used to correct PCR bias computationally, reads within Hamming distance 2 were collapsed, and singletons that could not be merged were discarded. Reads were aligned against IMGT so that V, D and J genes, CDR3 length and insertions or deletions at six rearrangement sites could be assigned. Clonotype counts were normalized to sorted cell number within each subset before computing true diversity and Gini coefficients with the tcR R package. The overlap coefficient, calculated on TCRB nucleotide sequences, was used to quantify repertoire sharing. As a proxy for the pre-selection repertoire, out-of-frame TCRB sequences from naive cells were analyzed. TCRdb retrieved this table from immuneACCESS and kept in-frame rearrangements only. Not all clones are present; in checked studies, unresolved V genes account for under half, and no reason is known for the remainder. For V, J and clone size, that table is used; D and trimming come from the DNA. The sample contains about 620,000 clones, around 15% of them found a single time. The biggest ten clones account for about 0.086% of the sample.

For CDR1 and CDR2, the germline V gene lists SGHTA and FQGNSA. The V end loses 3 bases and the J end loses 15 bases, and a stretch of 15 bases separates them. Counted from cysteine to phenylalanine, this CDR3 has 12 amino acids. Just the 36-base CDR3 DNA is kept, in frame starting at base 1. Concerning this clone itself: Which antigen it targets is not known. No much larger clone exists at a distance of one base, and base qualities are not known.

Each donor gave one peripheral blood draw, roughly 110 mL on average, collected into heparinised tubes. Naive, central memory, regulatory and stem cell-like memory CD4+ T cells were sorted on a BD FACSAria II using a panel including CD45RO, CCR7, CD25, CD127, CD95 and CD27. A purity above 95% was achieved for all sorted populations. PBMCs were separated immediately by Lymphoprep density gradient centrifugation and were stained directly, without being cultured. So that batch effects would be minimized, each experiment stained and sorted samples in pairs, pairing one healthy donor with one patient. The receptor's source is a young man in good health. The sequence is built from TRBV7-2 and TRBJ2-1, with a tentative D call of TRBD1 or TRBD2, each matching 5 bases. The source material was naive CD4+ T cells from blood. The cell subset or site label corresponds to: true naive CD4+ T cells. The DNA is TGTGCCAGCAGCTTCGTCGGGACGAGGCCGTTCTTC. This encodes CASSFVGTRPFF.